This is a list of T cell receptor beta chains from one sample in a study of lymphopenia after photon versus proton radiotherapy. The assay was immunoSEQ multiplex PCR, and TCRdb's table has in-frame clones only and misses some. Of 150,000 to 200,000 clones detected, about 88% appear once; the ten largest clones hold 4% to 5%. The sequencing used peripheral blood, collected from a patient treated with photon-based radiotherapy. The receptors come from a man aged 50 or older with gastric cancer. CDR3s include the opening cysteine and the closing phenylalanine or tryptophan. Fields, in order: clone size, V gene, J gene, D gene, CDR3 length, CDR3 DNA, CDR3 protein. D genes are given only for firm matches. Not every row has a clone size; where given, it reads once, few, many or a size class.

size: NA; V: TRBV15; J: TRBJ2-1; D: NA; length: 18; DNA: TGTGCCACCAGCAGATCAACAGGGTCCCCGAACTCCTACAATGAGCAGTTCTTC; CDR3: CATSRSTGSPNSYNEQFF
size: once; V: TRBV19; J: TRBJ2-7; D: NA; length: 15; DNA: TGTGCCAGTAGTATAGCCTCGACAGAGACCTACGAGCAGTACTTC; CDR3: CASSIASTETYEQYF
size: NA; V: TRBV30; J: TRBJ1-3; D: NA; length: 13; DNA: TGTGCCTGGAGTCGTTTATCTGGAAACACCATATATTTT; CDR3: CAWSRLSGNTIYF
size: NA; V: TRBV11-1; J: TRBJ2-6; D: TRBD1; length: 16; DNA: TGTGCCAGCAGCTTAGTGACAGGGATTGGGGCCAACGTCCTGACTTTC; CDR3: CASSLVTGIGANVLTF
size: NA; V: TRBV5-6; J: TRBJ2-1; D: NA; length: 13; DNA: TGTGCCAGCAGCTTGGATTTCCCCCATGAGCAGTTCTTC; CDR3: CASSLDFPHEQFF
size: NA; V: TRBV6-5; J: TRBJ1-1; D: NA; length: 12; DNA: TGTGCCAGCAGCCGACAGAACACTGAAGCTTTCTTT; CDR3: CASSRQNTEAFF
size: NA; V: TRBV11-2; J: TRBJ2-7; D: NA; length: 13; DNA: TGTGCCAGCAGCTTTGGTGTTTCCTACGAGCAGTACTTC; CDR3: CASSFGVSYEQYF
size: NA; V: TRBV5-1; J: TRBJ1-4; D: TRBD1; length: 15; DNA: TGCGCCAGCAGCTTGGGGGACAGCTTGAGTGAAAAACTGTTTTTT; CDR3: CASSLGDSLSEKLFF
size: NA; V: TRBV25-1; J: TRBJ2-1; D: NA; length: 15; DNA: TGTGCCAGCAGTGAACTGGGGTTATCCTACAATGAGCAGTTCTTC; CDR3: CASSELGLSYNEQFF
size: NA; V: TRBV2; J: TRBJ2-2; D: TRBD2; length: 15; DNA: TGTGCCAGCAGTGCTAGCGGAGGGCACACCGGGGAGCTGTTTTTT; CDR3: CASSASGGHTGELFF
size: NA; V: TRBV7-2; J: TRBJ2-7; D: NA; length: 15; DNA: TGTGCCAGCAGCTCCTCCGGGACAATCTCCTACGAGCAGTACTTC; CDR3: CASSSSGTISYEQYF
size: NA; V: TRBV30; J: TRBJ2-1; D: NA; length: 15; DNA: TGTGCCTGGAGTGTACGGAGAACTTCCGACAATGAGCAGTTCTTC; CDR3: CAWSVRRTSDNEQFF
size: NA; V: TRBV30; J: TRBJ1-3; D: NA; length: 19; DNA: TGTGCCTGGAGCGTCTTCAGACCCCGGCGCGGAGCCTCTGGAAACACCATATATTTT; CDR3: CAWSVFRPRRGASGNTIYF
size: NA; V: TRBV2; J: TRBJ2-3; D: NA; length: 15; DNA: TGTGCCAGCAGTCAGCAGCGGGCCCCCACAGATACGCAGTATTTT; CDR3: CASSQQRAPTDTQYF
size: NA; V: TRBV9; J: TRBJ2-7; D: NA; length: 14; DNA: TGTGCCAGCAGCGTAGCGTCACCTTCCTACGAGCAGTACTTC; CDR3: CASSVASPSYEQYF
size: NA; V: TRBV19; J: TRBJ1-2; D: NA; length: 17; DNA: TGTGCCAGTACCCCCCTACAAGCGGGTAGGAGGGTACATGGCTACACCTTC; CDR3: CASTPLQAGRRVHGYTF
size: NA; V: TRBV7-2; J: TRBJ2-3; D: NA; length: 14; DNA: TGTGCCAGCAGGCAGAGGGCTAGCACAGATACGCAGTATTTT; CDR3: CASRQRASTDTQYF
size: NA; V: TRBV4-1; J: TRBJ1-2; D: TRBD1; length: 15; DNA: TGCGCCAGCAGCCAAGGCGGGACAGGGGTTGATGGCTACACCTTC; CDR3: CASSQGGTGVDGYTF
size: few; V: TRBV6-4; J: TRBJ2-2; D: TRBD1; length: 15; DNA: TGTGCCAGCAGCCGACAGGGGGAGAACACCGGGGAGCTGTTTTTT; CDR3: CASSRQGENTGELFF
size: NA; V: TRBV7-2; J: TRBJ2-1; D: TRBD1; length: 12; DNA: TGTGCCAGCAGCCTGACAGGGGATGAGCAGTTCTTC; CDR3: CASSLTGDEQFF
size: NA; V: TRBV5-6; J: TRBJ2-3; D: NA; length: 11; DNA: TGTGCCAGCAGCTTCCGGGATACGCAGTATTTT; CDR3: CASSFRDTQYF
size: NA; V: TRBV27; J: TRBJ2-1; D: NA; length: 15; DNA: TGTGCCAGCAGTGATGTCGGGAGTATGTACAATGAGCAGTTCTTC; CDR3: CASSDVGSMYNEQFF
size: NA; V: TRBV7-2; J: TRBJ2-2; D: TRBD1; length: 16; DNA: TGTGCCAGCAGCGTGACAGGGCGAACGAACACCGGGGAGCTGTTTTTT; CDR3: CASSVTGRTNTGELFF
size: NA; V: TRBV5-5; J: TRBJ1-1; D: NA; length: 14; DNA: TGTGCCAGCAGCTTGCTGGACGGGAACACTGAAGCTTTCTTT; CDR3: CASSLLDGNTEAFF